Listed below are T cell receptor beta chains from one sample, sequenced in a study of spatial heterogeneity in lung cancer. TCRdb itself ran the 5' RACE reads through MiXCR, one entry per CDR3 protein. The sample lists roughly 38,000 distinct CDR3 sequences; under 12% were seen once. This specimen was PBMCs, taken at follow-up. Source of these receptors: a female donor with early-stage non-small cell lung cancer. CDR3s include the opening cysteine and the closing phenylalanine or tryptophan. Expanded clones are given a class, and other clones once, few, many or no size at all.

j_gene | v_gene | abundance | CDR3aa
TRBJ1-1 | TRBV5-1 | many | CASSPGGTEAFF
TRBJ2-6 | TRBV28 | few | CASRVRQGSPGANVLTF
TRBJ2-5 | TRBV7-2 | many | CASGRDGPETQYF
TRBJ2-6 | TRBV2 | many | CASTPGQNYSGANVLTF
TRBJ2-5 | TRBV10-3 | - | CAISRSLAVDGETQYF
TRBJ1-1 | TRBV30 | few | CADNPGQGDTEAFF
TRBJ2-5 | TRBV5-1 | many | CASSWMKRGGQETQYF
TRBJ2-1 | TRBV7-3 | few | CASSLQPDSYNEQFF
TRBJ1-1 | TRBV5-1 | many | CASSSDRGMAEAFF
TRBJ1-1 | TRBV10-3 | many | CAISDGAAEAFF
TRBJ1-1 | TRBV30 | few | CAWSSGLTNTEAFF
TRBJ1-2 | TRBV10-3 | many | CAISESGEAYGYTF
TRBJ2-7 | TRBV5-4 | many | CASSPDPQRARLIVF
TRBJ1-2 | TRBV20-1 | - | CSASATGLNYGYTF
TRBJ2-2 | TRBV6-1 | - | CASRKRGNGELFF
TRBJ2-2 | TRBV7-8 | many | CAGLTPGGRDTGELFF
TRBJ2-3 | TRBV6-4 | many | CASSEHGTGGSDTQYF
TRBJ2-7 | TRBV2 | few | CASRDRTYEQYF
TRBJ2-2 | TRBV20-1 | many | CSARSTSDTGELFF
TRBJ2-7 | TRBV2 | few | CASSRNRGGNEQYF
TRBJ1-5 | TRBV12-3/TRBV12-4 | medium-sized | CASSPKGIGNQPQHF
TRBJ2-1 | TRBV6-1 | many | CASSEVTEQFF
TRBJ1-1 | TRBV25-1 | - | CASSRVRGEAFF
TRBJ2-7 | TRBV20-1 | few | CSRASRHEQYF
TRBJ2-1 | TRBV2 | many | CASRELALQGDEQFF
TRBJ2-3 | TRBV7-2 | many | CASSLRLLAGGDTQYF
TRBJ2-1 | TRBV4-1 | - | CASSQDVSYNEQFF
TRBJ2-7 | TRBV4-1 | many | CASSQGQFSYEQYF